The subject of this entry is one TCR beta chain. This sample is drawn from a study of blood T cell repertoires in COVID-19. Study at large: Sources were T cells, B-cell-depleted T cells, or PBMCs; the material itself was cDNA or gDNA.

The CDR3 loop spans 21 amino acids. Germline assignment: CDR1 SGDLS and CDR2 YYNGEE. V was clipped by 0 bases and J by 2 bases, with 27 bases between them. Profiling relied on immunoSEQ multiplex PCR, and the TCRdb table lists in-frame clones only, not all of them. Of over 250,000 clones in the sample, around 90% were seen once. The chain recombines TRBV9 with TRBJ2-1; D perhaps matches TRBD2 (7 bases). The clonotype originates from a woman aged 45-65 years who had recovered from COVID-19. The sequenced material came from PBMCs or T cells enriched from blood (not recorded which). CDR3 protein: CASSVAGTQGKGLAAYNEQFF. DNA of the CDR3: TGTGCCAGCAGCGTAGCCGGGACCCAGGGGAAGGGGCTAGCGGCCTACAATGAGCAGTTCTTC.